Sequencing of this T cell receptor (beta chain) was carried out in a study of cytomegalovirus exposure and HLA in healthy donors. General study results and limits: Analysis was performed later, and it showed HLA-associated TCR beta chains to be more clonally expanded than equally common others. Information on immune exposure was restricted to one variable (CMV serostatus). TCR beta V- and J-gene trimming was later associated with a missense DCLRE1C variant.

Notes on this clone: Its antigen is as yet unknown.

This CDR3 comprises 14 residues. Germline V gene sequence: CDR1 SGDLS, CDR2 YYNGEE. Trimming left V 0 bases short and J 6 bases short, with 12 bases between. 60 Vbeta and 13 Jbeta primers were used in PCR. The repertoire was sequenced with immunoSEQ multiplex PCR; TCRdb's copy has only in-frame clones and lacks some. This table holds more than 80,000 clones, more than 60% found once. This sequence originates from a human donor in good health. Material: PBMCs. This chain connects TRBV9 to TRBJ1-2; maybe TRBD1 (5 bases). The CDR3 DNA reads TGTGCCAGCAGCGTAGGCCAGGGTACCCATGGCTACACCTTC. Translated: CASSVGQGTHGYTF.